These 14 T cell receptor beta chains originate from one sample sequenced in a study of blood T cell repertoires in COVID-19. Only in-frame clones appear in the TCRdb table, and some are missing; sequencing was by immunoSEQ multiplex PCR. The sample carries over 45,000 clones, approximately 82% recorded once. Sequenced material: peripheral blood. The receptors here all came from a human donor in a cohort sampled during active or convalescent COVID-19.

The chain uses TRBV27 and TRBJ2-1; 9 nucleotides line up with TRBD2. CDR1 is MNHEY, CDR2 SMNVEV, per germline (reference sequence). CDR3 length: 17 residues. V lost 4 bases, J lost 7 bases, and 14 bases stayed unmatched. CDR3 in DNA: TGTGCCAGCAGTTCCCTGCCGAAGCGGGGGGCGAGGAATGAGCAGTTCTTC. Protein product: CASSSLPKRGARNEQFF.

The chain recombines TRBV19 with TRBJ2-7; 7 nucleotides align to TRBD1. After removal of 6 bases from V and 2 bases from J, the junction contained 4 bases not matched to a gene. Germline V gene sequence: CDR1 LNHDA, CDR2 SQIVND (reference sequence). This CDR3 is 13 amino acids long. CDR3 in DNA: TGTGCCAGTAGCCTACAGGGGACCTACGAGCAGTACTTC. This encodes CASSLQGTYEQYF.

V and J are TRBV4-2 and TRBJ2-5; 9 positions agree with TRBD2. The germline gives CDR1 LGHNA, CDR2 YNFKEQ. CDR3 size: 16 residues. The junction had 7 bases not matched to a gene; V was cut back by 4 bases and J by 1 base. CDR3: CASSLSSGEIQETQYF. The CDR3, as DNA: TGTGCCAGCAGCCTCTCTAGCGGGGAAATCCAAGAGACCCAGTACTTC.

This clone was detected only once. V is TRBV27 and J is TRBJ2-7; 9 bases align to TRBD2. Germline lookup yields CDR1 MNHEY and CDR2 SMNVEV (reference sequence). CDR3 length: 15 amino acids. The junction had 7 bases not matched to a gene; V was cut back by 5 bases and J by 2 bases. This chain's CDR3 is CASSRPASGTYEQYF. The CDR3 DNA reads TGTGCCAGCAGTCGCCCGGCTAGCGGGACCTACGAGCAGTACTTC.

The chain couples TRBV7-3 to TRBJ2-1, with D possibly matching TRBD1 (6 bases). Deletions cut 4 bases from V and 1 base from J, with 14 bases between. Germline V CDR1 and CDR2: SGHTA, FQGTGA. The CDR3 consists of 16 residues. The CDR3 sequence is CASSSPGAASYNEQFF. DNA of the CDR3: TGTGCCAGCAGCTCGCCAGGGGCGGCTTCCTACAATGAGCAGTTCTTC.

V usage is TRBV7-2 and J usage is TRBJ2-7; 11 positions match TRBD2. CDR1 SGHTA and CDR2 FQGNSA come from the germline V gene. The CDR3 extends over 16 amino acids. V trimming: 1 base; J trimming: 5 bases; junction bases outside the gene matches: 7. This CDR3 reads CASSLGASGGQDEQYF. The CDR3 DNA sequence: TGTGCCAGCAGCTTAGGGGCTAGCGGGGGGCAGGACGAGCAGTACTTC.

The V and J genes are TRBV7-2 and TRBJ1-5; weak D call: TRBD1 (5 bases). The V gene's germline CDR1 is SGHTA and CDR2 FQGNSA. V lost 1 base and J lost 2, with 9 bases in between. This CDR3 has 15 residues. The CDR3 DNA reads as TGTGCCAGCAGCTTAGAGGGGAGGGGCAATCAGCCCCAGCATTTT. This translates into CASSLEGRGNQPQHF.

This chain joins TRBV7-8 and TRBJ2-1, with TRBD2 matching 9 bases. This CDR3 region has 18 residues. Germline trimming cut 0 bases from V and 5 bases from J; bases unmatched to any gene: 11. The germline CDR1 and CDR2 sequences are SGHVS and FQNEAQ. CDR3 DNA sequence: TGTGCCAGCAGCTTAGCGGGAATCGGGCGGGGGGGCCACAATGAGCAGTTCTTC. The encoded protein is CASSLAGIGRGGHNEQFF.

This rearrangement joins TRBV7-2 to TRBJ1-5; D gene ambiguous. With 6 bases removed from V and 3 bases from J, the gap between germline ends came to 15 bases. The CDR3 spans 15 residues. The V gene's germline CDR1 is SGHTA and CDR2 FQGNSA. The CDR3 DNA is TGTGCCAGCAGTATCGCGGGAGCTTCCAATCAGCCCCAGCATTTT. Its translation is CASSIAGASNQPQHF.

Only a few counts were recorded for this clone. The chain couples TRBV12-3 or TRBV12-4 to TRBJ2-7; 9 nucleotides match TRBD2. The V and J ends lost 4 bases and 6 bases, in that order; junction bases with no gene match: 4. The CDR3 spans 13 residues. The CDR3 protein is CASSWTSEGEQYF. The DNA for the CDR3 is TGTGCCAGCAGTTGGACTAGCGAGGGCGAGCAGTACTTC.

The chain links TRBV6-5 to TRBJ1-1; 8 nucleotides line up with TRBD1. There are 15 residues in the CDR3. The J segment lost 5 bases and the V segment lost 4 bases, leaving 9 bases of the junction unmatched. The germline CDR1 and CDR2 sequences are MNHEY and SVGAGI. CDR3 coding DNA: TGTGCCAGCAGTTCCGTGACAGGGGTTGGTACTGAAGCTTTCTTT. Amino acids: CASSSVTGVGTEAFF.

The chain joins TRBV4-3 to TRBJ2-7; the D gene is possibly TRBD2 (6 bases). V was pared by 2 bases and J by 5 bases, with 16 bases between. The length of the CDR3 is 15 residues. The V gene's germline CDR1 is LGHNA and CDR2 YSLEER. This chain's CDR3 is CASSQSPGGRHEQYF. As DNA, the CDR3 is TGCGCCAGCAGCCAAAGCCCTGGAGGGAGGCACGAGCAGTACTTC.

This clone was seen a handful of times. The chain has TRBV7-9 and TRBJ1-2; TRBD1 matches at 7 bases. Germline V CDR1 and CDR2: SEHNR, FQNEAQ (reference sequence). This CDR3 spans 15 amino acids. The V gene end was trimmed by 6 bases and the J gene end by 1 base; junction bases not matched to a gene: 8. The CDR3 nucleotides read TGTGCCAGCAGTTACCGGTACAGGGGTAACTATGGCTACACCTTC. As protein: CASSYRYRGNYGYTF.

The chain links TRBV3-1 (or the pseudogene TRBV3-2) to TRBJ1-4; tentatively, D is TRBD1 (5 bases). The CDR3 contains 16 residues. In germline, CDR1 is LGHDT, CDR2 YNNKEL (reference sequence). V gave up 6 bases and J gave up 5 bases, with 19 bases separating them. CDR3 sequence: CASRHYRDSGNEKLFF. CDR3 in DNA: TGTGCCAGCAGGCACTATAGGGACTCTGGAAATGAAAAACTGTTTTTT.